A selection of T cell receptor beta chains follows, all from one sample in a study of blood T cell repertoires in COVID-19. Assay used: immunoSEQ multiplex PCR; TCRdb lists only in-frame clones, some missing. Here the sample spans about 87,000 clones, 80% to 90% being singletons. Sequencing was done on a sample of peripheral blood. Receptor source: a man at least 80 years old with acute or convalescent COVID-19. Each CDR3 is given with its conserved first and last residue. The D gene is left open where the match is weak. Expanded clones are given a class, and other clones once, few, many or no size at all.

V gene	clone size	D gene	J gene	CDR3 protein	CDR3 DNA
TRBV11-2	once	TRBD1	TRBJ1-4	CASSPQGGNEKLFF	TGTGCCAGCAGCCCCCAGGGGGGTAATGAAAAACTGTTTTTT
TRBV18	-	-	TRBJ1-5	CASSPLKGRDQPQHF	TGTGCCAGCTCACCTCTTAAGGGGAGGGATCAGCCCCAGCATTTT
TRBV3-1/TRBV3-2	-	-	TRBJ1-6	CASSPRGGLSPLHF	TGTGCCAGCAGCCCCCGGGGAGGGCTTTCACCCCTCCACTTT
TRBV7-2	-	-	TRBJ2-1	CASSLASYNEQFF	TGTGCCAGCAGCTTAGCTTCTTACAATGAGCAGTTCTTC
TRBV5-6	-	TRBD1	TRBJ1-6	CASSLETGGSSYNSPLHF	TGTGCCAGCAGCTTGGAGACAGGGGGGAGCTCCTATAATTCACCCCTCCACTTT
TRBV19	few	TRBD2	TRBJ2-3	CASTPTSAFSTDTQYF	TGTGCCAGTACTCCCACTAGCGCCTTTAGCACAGATACGCAGTATTTT
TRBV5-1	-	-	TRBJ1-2	CASSLDGGYGYTF	TGCGCCAGCAGCTTGGACGGCGGGTATGGCTACACCTTC
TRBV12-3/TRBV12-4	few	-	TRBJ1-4	CASSQGLNEKLFF	TGTGCCAGCAGCCAGGGTTTGAATGAAAAACTGTTTTTT
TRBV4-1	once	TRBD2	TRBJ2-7	CASSQEGRGGEQYF	TGCGCCAGCAGCCAAGAGGGACGGGGGGGCGAGCAGTACTTC
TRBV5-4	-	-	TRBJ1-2	CASSLPKHYGYTF	TGTGCCAGCAGCTTGCCAAAGCACTATGGCTACACCTTC
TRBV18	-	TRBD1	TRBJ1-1	CASSPRQGTMNTEAFF	TGTGCCAGCTCACCGAGACAGGGGACCATGAACACTGAAGCTTTCTTT
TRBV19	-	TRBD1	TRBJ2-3	CASSIGGAQGDTQYF	TGTGCCAGTAGTATAGGAGGGGCACAGGGGGATACGCAGTATTTT
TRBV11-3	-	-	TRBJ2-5	CASSLDRGETQYF	TGTGCCAGCAGCTTAGATCGGGGAGAGACCCAGTACTTC
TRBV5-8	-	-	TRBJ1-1	CASSLWGDTEAFF	TGTGCCAGCAGCTTGTGGGGGGATACTGAAGCTTTCTTT
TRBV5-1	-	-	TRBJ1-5	CASSLGVQGNQPQHF	TGCGCCAGCAGCTTGGGCGTACAGGGTAATCAGCCCCAGCATTTT
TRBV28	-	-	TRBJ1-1	CASSLTGFTFGAFF	TGTGCCAGCAGTCTAACGGGTTTCACATTTGGGGCTTTCTTT
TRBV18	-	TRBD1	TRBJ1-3	CASSPLRDSSSGNTIYF	TGTGCCAGCTCACCACTACGGGACAGCAGCTCTGGAAACACCATATATTTT
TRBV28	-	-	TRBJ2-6	CASSQGASGANVLTF	TGTGCCAGCAGCCAAGGGGCTTCTGGGGCCAACGTCCTGACTTTC
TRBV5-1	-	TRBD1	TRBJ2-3	CASSLGRDRYTDTQYF	TGCGCCAGCAGCTTGGGTCGGGACAGATACACAGATACGCAGTATTTT
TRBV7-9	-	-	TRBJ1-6	CASSSPQGKDSPLHF	TGTGCCAGCAGCTCACCCCAGGGAAAAGACTCACCCCTCCACTTT
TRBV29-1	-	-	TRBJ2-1	CSVVVYNEQFF	TGCAGCGTTGTCGTTTACAATGAGCAGTTCTTC
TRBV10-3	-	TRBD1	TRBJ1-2	CAISLDRADGYTF	TGTGCCATCAGTTTGGACAGGGCAGATGGCTACACCTTC
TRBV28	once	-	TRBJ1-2	CASSSPRGYTF	TGTGCCAGCAGTTCCCCGCGGGGCTACACCTTC
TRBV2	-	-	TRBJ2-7	CASRIMTGSYEQYF	TGTGCCAGCAGAATAATGACAGGCTCCTACGAGCAGTACTTC
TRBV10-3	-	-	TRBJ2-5	CAISPSTGQQVETQYF	TGTGCCATCAGTCCTTCCACAGGACAGCAGGTAGAGACCCAGTACTTC